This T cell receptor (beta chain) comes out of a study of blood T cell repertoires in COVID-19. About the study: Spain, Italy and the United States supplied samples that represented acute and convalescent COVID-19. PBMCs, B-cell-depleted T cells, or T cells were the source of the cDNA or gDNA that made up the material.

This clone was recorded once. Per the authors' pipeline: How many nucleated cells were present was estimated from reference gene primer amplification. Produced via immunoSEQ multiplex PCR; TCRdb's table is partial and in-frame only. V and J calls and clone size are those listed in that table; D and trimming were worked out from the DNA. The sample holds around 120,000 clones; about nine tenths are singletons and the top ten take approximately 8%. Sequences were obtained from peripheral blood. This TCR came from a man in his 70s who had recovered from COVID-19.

The CDR3 sequence is CSVFPPQETQYF. In DNA form, the CDR3 reads TGCAGCGTGTTTCCTCCCCAGGAGACCCAGTACTTC. The chain links TRBV29-1 to TRBJ2-5, with unresolved D. Trimming cost V 6 bases and J 5 bases, with 13 bases left between them. CDR1 and CDR2 from the germline V gene are SQVTM and ANQGSEA. There are 12 residues in the CDR3.